Each of the 22 T cell receptor beta chains below was sequenced from the same sample in a study of T cell repertoires in cytomegalovirus infection. For these receptors, no antigen is known. TCRdb independently ran MiXCR on the reads; one entry per CDR3 protein. The sample shows roughly 990,000 distinct CDR3 sequences, approximately 32% of them seen only once. Here the sequenced sample was cultured CD8+ T cells from PBMCs, taken from culture after CMV antigen stimulation. Every receptor here comes from a human donor in good health (CMV status not recorded). Some clones in this sample may be carry-over from other donors' samples.

V gene TRBV2 combines with J gene TRBJ2-1; TRBD1 or TRBD2 may be the D gene (5 bases each). The CDR3 runs 14 residues. V gave up 3 bases and J gave up 10 bases, with 16 bases separating them. Germline CDR1 and CDR2: SNHLY and FYNNEI. The CDR3 region is CASSDLEGLREQFF. The DNA of the CDR3 is TGTGCCAGCAGTGATCTAGAGGGGCTGAGGGAGCAGTTCTTC.

This sequence joins TRBV6-2 or TRBV6-3 and TRBJ2-7; D may be TRBD2 (5 bases). Trimming removed 6 bases from V and 4 bases from J, with 16 bases in between. CDR1 is MNHEY, CDR2 SVGEGT, per germline. This CDR3 spans 14 amino acids. The CDR3 loop is CASSLRTGEYEQYF. The CDR3, as DNA: TGTGCCAGCAGCCTTAGGACTGGCGAGTACGAGCAGTACTTC.

The gene calls are TRBV6-1 and TRBJ2-1; TRBD2 agrees at 7 bases. Unmatched junction bases numbered 12, after V lost 7 bases and J lost 6 bases. Germline-derived CDR1 and CDR2 are MNHNS and SASEGT. This CDR3 has 15 amino acids. CDR3 in DNA: TGTGCCAGCACCCCCCGGGACGGCGGGGGCAATGAGCAGTTCTTC. It encodes CASTPRDGGGNEQFF.

V is TRBV20-1 and J is TRBJ2-7, with 11 bases aligning to TRBD2. This CDR3 has 15 residues. With 3 bases clipped from V and 0 bases from J, the junction kept 4 bases outside the gene matches. From germline, CDR1 is DFQATT and CDR2 SNEGSKA (reference sequence). The CDR3 DNA follows: TGCAGTGCTAGCCCTGGACTAGCGGGCTCCTACGAGCAGTACGTC. Translating gives CSASPGLAGSYEQYV.

CDR3 bases: TGTGCCAGCAGCTCCCCCGGTAACATTAACTATGGCTACACCTTC. Protein product: CASSSPGNINYGYTF. V gene TRBV7-4 combines with J gene TRBJ1-2; D unresolved. The germline V gene encodes CDR1 SGHVT and CDR2 SQSDAQ. V lost 4 bases and J 1 base, leaving 13 bases between the germline ends. The CDR3 extends over 15 amino acids.

This clonotype has more than one count but fewer than ten. The CDR3 nucleotides read TGTGCCAGCAGGGGGACTAGCGGGGGGGCCGATGATACGCAGTATTTT. It codes for CASRGTSGGADDTQYF. This chain connects TRBV5-4 to TRBJ2-3; 16 nucleotides agree with TRBD2. Germline CDR1 SGHNT, CDR2 YYREEE (reference sequence). J gave up 6 bases and V 5 bases, and 6 bases lay outside the gene matches. The CDR3 has 16 amino acids. Together with reference TRBV5-4 and TRBJ2-3, the CDR3 gives the full variable domain: ETGVTQSPTHLIKTRGQQVTLRCSSQSGHNTVSWYQQALGQGPQFIFQYYREEENGRGNFPPRFSGLQFPNYSSELNVNALELDDSALYLCASRGTSGGADDTQYFGPGTRLTVL.

This clonotype has more than one count but fewer than ten. The genes are TRBV27 and TRBJ2-7; perhaps TRBD1 as D (6 bases). Germline CDR1 MNHEY, CDR2 SMNVEV (reference sequence). Trimming pared 0 bases from V and 5 bases from J, leaving 11 bases between. This CDR3 has 14 residues. The CDR3 here is CASSLSDRSDEQYF. The CDR3 nucleotides read TGTGCCAGCAGTTTATCTGACAGGAGCGACGAGCAGTACTTC.

CDR3 sequence: CAISGIVGQGLDEQFF. The CDR3 DNA sequence: TGTGCCATCAGTGGAATCGTGGGACAGGGTCTCGATGAGCAGTTCTTC. The chain uses TRBV10-3 and TRBJ2-1; 9 bases fit TRBD1. The germline V gene encodes CDR1 ENHRY and CDR2 SYGVKD. The V gene end was trimmed by 4 bases and the J gene end by 8 bases; junction bases not matched to a gene: 12. The CDR3 sequence is 16 residues long.

This clonotype came up many times. The chain links TRBV7-2 to TRBJ1-2, with 7 positions matching TRBD1. V lost 5 bases, J lost 2 bases, and 8 bases stayed unmatched. CDR1 SGHTA and CDR2 FQGNSA come from the germline V gene. The CDR3 extends over 15 amino acids. The CDR3 nucleotides read TGTGCCAGCAGCAACCCGGGACAGACGAACTATGGCTACACCTTC. Amino acids: CASSNPGQTNYGYTF.

This clonotype was observed a few times. The rearrangement uses TRBV7-8 and TRBJ2-1; 14 nucleotides line up with TRBD2. V gave up 5 bases and J gave up 9 bases; unmatched junction bases: 12. CDR1 is SGHVS and CDR2 is FQNEAQ in the germline V gene. The length of the CDR3 is 17 residues. CDR3 sequence reads: CASSTERLAGGPGEQFF. CDR3 DNA: TGTGCCAGCAGCACAGAGCGACTAGCGGGGGGGCCTGGTGAGCAGTTCTTC.

This chain joins TRBV27 and TRBJ2-3; 9 bases agree with TRBD2. The CDR3 runs to 18 residues. In germline, CDR1 is MNHEY, CDR2 SMNVEV (reference sequence). J was trimmed by 0 bases and V by 0 bases; bases with no gene match: 7. The CDR3 sequence: CASSLSPNLAGSTDTQYF. DNA for the CDR3: TGTGCCAGCAGTTTATCGCCGAACCTAGCGGGGAGCACAGATACGCAGTATTTT.

This clonotype has more than one count but fewer than ten. The V gene is TRBV7-2, the J gene TRBJ2-3; TRBD1 might be the D (6 bases). The V gene lost 2 bases and the J gene lost 2 bases, with 17 bases spanning the gap. The CDR3 covers 17 residues. CDR1 SGHTA and CDR2 FQGNSA come from the germline V gene. Here the CDR3 reads CASSLPGQHPPTDTQYF. For the CDR3, the DNA is TGTGCCAGCAGCTTACCGGGACAACACCCCCCCACAGATACGCAGTATTTT. The full variable domain, its missing parts supplied by reference TRBV7-2 and TRBJ2-3, is GAGVSQSPSNKVTEKGKDVELRCDPISGHTALYWYRQSLGQGLEFLIYFQGNSAPDKSGLPSDRFSAERTGGSVSTLTIQRTQQEDSAVYLCASSLPGQHPPTDTQYFGPGTRLTVL.

This clonotype has only a few counts. The chain employs TRBV28 and TRBJ2-7; 10 nucleotides agree with TRBD2. The germline gives CDR1 MDHEN, CDR2 SYDVKM. J lost 2 bases, V lost 3 bases, and 7 bases had no gene match. The CDR3 spans 16 residues. Here the CDR3 reads CASSLTAGGRAYEQYV. The CDR3 DNA reads as TGTGCCAGCAGTTTGACAGCGGGGGGGCGCGCCTACGAGCAGTACGTC.

The chain joins TRBV5-5 to TRBJ2-3; 15 bases fit TRBD2. V lost 4 bases and J lost 0; bases outside the gene matches: 3. Germline V lookup: CDR1 SGHKS, CDR2 YYEKEE (reference sequence). This CDR3 is 17 amino acids long. CDR3 DNA: TGTGCCAGCAGCGGGACTAGCGGGGGGTCGAGCACAGATACGCAGTATTTT. It is translated as CASSGTSGGSSTDTQYF.

As concerns this clonotype: At one end the junction does not follow the germline gene, possibly because of a read error. The V and J genes are TRBV5-1 and TRBJ2-1; 9 positions agree with TRBD1. This CDR3 is 11 amino acids long. The V gene's germline CDR1 is SGHRS and CDR2 YFSETQ. CDR3 region: CASSVGTGWVF. The CDR3 DNA is TGCGCCAGCAGCGTTGGGACAGGGTGGGTTTTC.

The chain recombines TRBV12-3 or TRBV12-4 with TRBJ2-7; 7 bases fit TRBD1. The CDR3 has 14 residues. Trimming cost V 4 bases and J 2 bases; bases outside gene matches: 5. The CDR3 reads CASSSGQEPYEQYV. The CDR3 nucleotides read TGTGCCAGCAGTTCAGGACAGGAACCCTACGAGCAGTACGTC.

CDR3 region: CASSLSGPKMEQFF. The CDR3 nucleotides read TGCGCCAGCAGCTTGTCCGGGCCCAAGATGGAGCAGTTCTTC. J is TRBJ2-1 and V is TRBV5-1, with D unclear. The ends were cut back, 1 base at V and 10 bases at J, with 15 bases in the middle. This CDR3 contains 14 residues. Germline V gives CDR1 SGHRS, CDR2 YFSETQ.

V and J are TRBV27 and TRBJ1-5; 10 nucleotides line up with TRBD1. V lost 4 bases and J lost 7; bases outside the gene matches: 10. This CDR3 region has 16 residues. Per the germline V gene, CDR1 is MNHEY and CDR2 is SMNVEV (reference sequence). This CDR3 reads CASSSSGTGALQPQHF. CDR3 DNA sequence: TGTGCCAGCAGTTCCTCCGGGACAGGGGCGTTGCAGCCCCAGCATTTT.

This clonotype was seen a handful of times. The chain recombines TRBV7-9 with TRBJ1-4; D not certain. This CDR3 spans 12 amino acids. Germline values: CDR1 SEHNR, CDR2 FQNEAQ (reference sequence). The V end lost 0 bases, the J end lost 16 bases, and 12 bases lay between the germline ends. The CDR3 here is CASSLAASKTFF. In nucleotides, the CDR3 is TGTGCCAGCAGCTTAGCGGCCTCTAAGACGTTTTTT.

As DNA, the CDR3 is TGTGCCAGTACGACAGGGGCCGGTCAGCCCCAGCATTTT. It translates to CASTTGAGQPQHF. This chain links TRBV19 with TRBJ1-5, with 8 nucleotides matching TRBD1. J lost 6 bases, V lost 7 bases, and 5 bases had no gene match. Germline-derived CDR1 and CDR2 are LNHDA and SQIVND (reference sequence). The CDR3 sequence is 13 residues long.

This clonotype was detected a few times. This chain joins TRBV27 and TRBJ2-1, with 9 nucleotides matching TRBD2. CDR1 and CDR2 from the germline V gene are MNHEY and SMNVEV (reference sequence). CDR3 length: 15 amino acids. With 3 bases clipped from V and 8 bases from J, the junction kept 8 bases outside the gene matches. CDR3: CASSFARGGRDEQFF. The CDR3 nucleotides read TGTGCCAGCAGTTTTGCGCGGGGGGGCAGGGATGAGCAGTTCTTC.

This clonotype was observed many times. The V and J genes are TRBV7-2 and TRBJ2-7, with D tentatively TRBD1 or TRBD2 (5 bases each). CDR1 and CDR2 from the germline V gene are SGHTA and FQGNSA. This CDR3 has 13 residues. V was trimmed by 4 bases and J by 2 bases, leaving 9 bases between them. Here the CDR3 reads CASSSGRTYEQYF. The CDR3 bases are TGTGCCAGCAGCTCGGGACGGACCTACGAGCAGTACTTC.